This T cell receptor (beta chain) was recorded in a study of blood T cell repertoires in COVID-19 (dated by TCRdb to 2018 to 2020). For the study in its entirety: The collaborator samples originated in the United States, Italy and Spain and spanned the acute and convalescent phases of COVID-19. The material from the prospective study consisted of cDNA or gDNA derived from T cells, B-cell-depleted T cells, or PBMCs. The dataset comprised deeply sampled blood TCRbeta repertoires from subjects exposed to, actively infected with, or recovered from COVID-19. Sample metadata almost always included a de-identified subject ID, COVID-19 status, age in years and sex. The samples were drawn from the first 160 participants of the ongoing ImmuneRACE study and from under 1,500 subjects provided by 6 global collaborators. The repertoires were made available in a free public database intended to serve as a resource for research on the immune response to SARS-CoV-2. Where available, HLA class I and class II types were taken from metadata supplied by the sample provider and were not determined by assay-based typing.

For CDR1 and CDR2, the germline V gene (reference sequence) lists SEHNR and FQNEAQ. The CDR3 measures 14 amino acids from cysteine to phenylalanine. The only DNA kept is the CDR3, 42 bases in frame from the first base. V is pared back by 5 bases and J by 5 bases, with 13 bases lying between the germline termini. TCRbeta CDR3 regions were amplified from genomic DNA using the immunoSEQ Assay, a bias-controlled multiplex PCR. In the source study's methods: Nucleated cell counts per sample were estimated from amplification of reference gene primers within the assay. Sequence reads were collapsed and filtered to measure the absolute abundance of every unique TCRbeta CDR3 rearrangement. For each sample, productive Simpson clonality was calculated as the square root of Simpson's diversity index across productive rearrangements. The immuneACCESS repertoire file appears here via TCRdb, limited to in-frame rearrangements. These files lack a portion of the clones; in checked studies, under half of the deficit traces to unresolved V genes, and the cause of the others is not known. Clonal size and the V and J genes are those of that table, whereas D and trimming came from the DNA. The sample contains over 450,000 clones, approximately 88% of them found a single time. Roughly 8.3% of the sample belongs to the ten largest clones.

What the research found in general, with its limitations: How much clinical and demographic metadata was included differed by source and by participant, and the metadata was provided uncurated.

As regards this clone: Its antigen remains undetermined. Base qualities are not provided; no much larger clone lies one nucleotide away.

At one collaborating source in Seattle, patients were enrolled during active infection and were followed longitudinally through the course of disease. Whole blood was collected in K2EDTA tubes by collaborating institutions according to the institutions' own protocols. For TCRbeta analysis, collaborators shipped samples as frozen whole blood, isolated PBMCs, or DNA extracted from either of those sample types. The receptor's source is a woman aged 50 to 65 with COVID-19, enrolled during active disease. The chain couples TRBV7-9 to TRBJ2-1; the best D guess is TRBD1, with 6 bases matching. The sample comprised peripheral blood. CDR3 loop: CASSPGQTDNEQFF. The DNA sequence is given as TGTGCCAGCAGCCCAGGACAGACTGACAATGAGCAGTTCTTC.